The next 31 T cell receptor beta chains were all read from a single sample in a study of spatial heterogeneity in lung cancer. As to time point: sample taken at primary tumor resection. Tumor, nontumor lung or frozen PBMC supplied whole RNA, sequenced without sorting. One entry per CDR3 protein, called by TCRdb with MiXCR from the 5' RACE reads. In the table there are 50,000 to 65,000 distinct CDR3 sequences, around 8.4% of which are singletons. This material consisted of PBMCs, taken at surgery. The receptor source for this set is a female donor with early-stage non-small cell lung cancer.

This clonotype was recorded many times. The rearrangement joins TRBV5-1 to TRBJ2-1, with D hard to call. The CDR3 has 18 residues. V was trimmed by 1 base and J by 0 bases, leaving 17 bases between them. The V gene's germline CDR1 is SGHRS and CDR2 YFSETQ. This CDR3 reads CASSLSPPARRSYNEQFF. The DNA for the CDR3 is TGCGCCAGCAGCTTGTCTCCCCCGGCCCGCCGCTCCTACAATGAGCAGTTCTTC.

This clonotype was recorded many times. This chain links TRBV29-1 with TRBJ2-7, with D possibly being TRBD1 (5 bases). Between the trimmed V and J ends, which lost 4 bases and 6 bases, there was a span of 13 bases. The CDR3 sequence is 12 residues long. Germline V gives CDR1 SQVTM, CDR2 ANQGSEA. The CDR3 here is CSVVQVLGEQYF. The CDR3 DNA follows: TGCAGCGTTGTACAGGTACTCGGCGAGCAGTACTTC.

In this sample, this clonotype turned up many times. V and J are TRBV5-1 and TRBJ1-4, with D perhaps TRBD1 (6 bases). V gave up 2 bases and J gave up 8 bases, with 10 bases separating them. This CDR3 spans 13 amino acids. CDR1 is SGHRS, CDR2 YFSETQ, per germline. The CDR3 nucleotides read TGCGCCAGCAGCTTCCCAGGGGAAGAAAAACTGTTTTTT. Protein sequence: CASSFPGEEKLFF.

This clonotype has a handful of counts. The V call is TRBV11-3, the J call TRBJ2-1, with D uncertain. CDR3 length: 15 residues. The V gene lost 2 bases and the J gene lost 1 base, with 9 bases spanning the gap. Germline V gene data show CDR1 as SGHNT and CDR2 as YENEEA. The CDR3 DNA is TGTGCCAGCAGCTTATACGACGATTCCTACAATGAGCAGTTCTTC. Residues: CASSLYDDSYNEQFF.

This clonotype was seen at least ten times. The V gene is TRBV20-1, the J gene TRBJ1-2, with D uncertain. The V end lost 0 bases, the J end lost 3 bases, and 11 bases lay between the germline ends. This CDR3 is 14 amino acids long. Germline loops: CDR1 DFQATT, CDR2 SNEGSKA (reference sequence). The CDR3 DNA is TGCAGTGCTAGAGATTACTACCGGGACTATGGCTACACCTTC. The encoded protein is CSARDYYRDYGYTF.

This clonotype was seen only a few times. V is TRBV12-3 or TRBV12-4 and J is TRBJ1-4; 9 nucleotides align to TRBD1. Trimming at V came to 6 bases and at J to 7 bases, leaving 9 bases not matched to a gene. The CDR3 is 15 residues long. The CDR3 protein is CASRPSGTGSEKLFF. In DNA, the CDR3 is TGTGCCAGCAGACCTTCCGGGACAGGGAGTGAAAAACTGTTTTTT.

This clonotype came up many times. The V call is TRBV20-1, the J call TRBJ2-3; TRBD2 aligns across 10 bases. This CDR3 spans 15 amino acids. V lost 3 bases and J lost 3; bases outside the gene matches: 6. Germline CDR1 and CDR2: DFQATT and SNEGSKA (reference sequence). CDR3 loop: CSASSGGAGTDTQYF. DNA of the CDR3: TGCAGTGCTAGCAGCGGGGGGGCGGGAACAGATACGCAGTATTTT.

This clonotype was seen more than once but under ten times. The rearrangement uses TRBV10-3 and TRBJ1-6; no definite D call. Trimming took off 0 bases at V and 8 bases at J, with 5 bases between the two ends. CDR3 length: 13 residues. Germline V CDR1 and CDR2: ENHRY, SYGVKD. The chain's CDR3 is CAISESDDSPLHF. CDR3 DNA: TGTGCCATCAGTGAGTCGGACGATTCACCCCTCCACTTT.

This chain uses TRBV28 with TRBJ1-2; 7 positions match TRBD1. Germline V gene lookup returns CDR1 MDHEN and CDR2 SYDVKM. The CDR3 has 14 residues. The trim removed 8 bases at V and 4 bases at J, leaving 10 bases unmatched. CDR3 coding DNA: TGTGCCAGCGTAACAGGGGAAGTCGCCTATGGCTACACCTTC. This gives the protein CASVTGEVAYGYTF.

This clonotype was counted at least ten times. This chain joins TRBV12-3 or TRBV12-4 and TRBJ1-1, with D unclear. This CDR3 contains 13 residues. The germline V and J ends were trimmed by 7 bases and 2 bases, with 11 bases remaining between them. CDR3 residues: CASNQESNTEAFF. In DNA form, the CDR3 reads TGTGCCAGCAACCAGGAAAGTAACACTGAAGCTTTCTTT.

V usage is TRBV7-3 and J usage is TRBJ2-2; TRBD1 agrees at 7 bases. Germline V lookup: CDR1 SGHTA, CDR2 FQGTGA. The V and J ends lost 4 bases and 2 bases, in that order; junction bases with no gene match: 7. The CDR3 has 16 amino acids. This CDR3 reads CASSSRQGPNTGELFF. CDR3 coding DNA: TGTGCCAGCAGCTCAAGACAGGGACCCAACACCGGGGAGCTGTTTTTT.

Judged by abundance, this clonotype is medium-sized. This rearrangement joins TRBV24-1 to TRBJ1-2, with TRBD1 matching over 7 bases. The junction had 8 bases not matched to a gene; V was cut back by 5 bases and J by 6 bases. This CDR3 region has 14 residues. Germline V lookup: CDR1 KGHDR, CDR2 SFDVKD. The CDR3 here is CATSAGGQGDGYTF. The CDR3 DNA reads as TGTGCCACCAGTGCAGGGGGTCAAGGGGATGGCTACACCTTC.

The chain recombines TRBV10-2 with TRBJ1-6; D possibly corresponds to TRBD1 (5 bases). V was clipped by 4 bases and J by 0 bases, with 16 bases between them. The CDR3 is 18 amino acids. Germline V CDR1 and CDR2: WSHSY, SAAADI. The CDR3 region has the DNA TGCGCCAGCAGTGTCCGTCGGGACTCAGACTCCTATAATTCACCCCTCCACTTT. Protein: CASSVRRDSDSYNSPLHF.

This clonotype was observed many times. The chain employs TRBV7-9 and TRBJ2-5; TRBD1 agrees at 8 bases. V gave up 2 bases and J gave up 1 base; unmatched junction bases: 15. The CDR3 consists of 19 residues. Germline lookup yields CDR1 SEHNR and CDR2 FQNEAQ (reference sequence). The CDR3 loop is CASSLPTMDQGATQETQYF. In nucleotides, the CDR3 is TGTGCCAGCAGCTTACCCACGATGGACCAGGGGGCCACCCAAGAGACCCAGTACTTC.

This clonotype has only a few counts. V usage is TRBV5-1 and J usage is TRBJ1-5; 9 bases align to TRBD1. With V trimmed by 4 bases and J by 7 bases, 9 bases remained unmatched. Germline lookup yields CDR1 SGHRS and CDR2 YFSETQ. CDR3 length: 15 residues. The CDR3 nucleotides read TGCGCCAGCAGCGCGGACACAGGGGGCTTACAGCCCCAGCATTTT. The encoded protein is CASSADTGGLQPQHF.

Ten or more counts support this clonotype. The genes are TRBV28 and TRBJ2-3, with 7 positions matching TRBD1. The CDR3 extends over 17 amino acids. Germline V lookup: CDR1 MDHEN, CDR2 SYDVKM. Losses at the gene ends were 3 bases for V and 2 bases for J; bases not matched to a gene: 11. CDR3 residues: CASSLSGTDPATDTQYF. The CDR3 DNA reads TGTGCCAGCAGTTTGTCCGGGACAGATCCAGCCACAGATACGCAGTATTTT.

This clonotype was seen at least ten times. Here the CDR3 DNA reads TGCGCCAGCAGCCAAGGCTTAGTGAACACTGAAGCTTTCTTT. Residues: CASSQGLVNTEAFF. V gene TRBV4-1 combines with J gene TRBJ1-1, with no clear D. The germline V gene encodes CDR1 MGHRA and CDR2 YSYEKL. The germline V and J ends were trimmed by 1 base and 0 bases, with 6 bases remaining between them. The CDR3 is 14 amino acids.

The V call is TRBV25-1, the J call TRBJ1-1, with 7 nucleotides matching TRBD1. The CDR3 totals 15 residues. Germline CDR1 MGHDK, CDR2 SYGVNS. The trim removed 5 bases at V and 5 bases at J, leaving 11 bases unmatched. This CDR3 reads CASSLDHRGSTEAFF. CDR3 DNA: TGTGCCAGCAGTTTGGACCACAGGGGAAGTACTGAAGCTTTCTTT.

This chain uses TRBV6-2 or TRBV6-3 with TRBJ2-2; D is uncertain. CDR1 MNHEY and CDR2 SVGEGT come from the germline V gene. The CDR3 has 14 amino acids. With 6 bases removed from V and 2 bases from J, the gap between germline ends came to 10 bases. The DNA of the CDR3 is TGTGCCAGCAGAGCAGCCCAAAACACCGGGGAGCTGTTTTTT. Translating gives CASRAAQNTGELFF.

This clonotype was seen ten or more times. DNA of the CDR3: TGCAGTGCTAGAGGGACGGTGGGCACAGATACGCAGTATTTT. It specifies CSARGTVGTDTQYF. The gene calls are TRBV20-1 and TRBJ2-3, with D unclear. V was cut by 1 base and J by 1 base, with 9 bases left in between. Germline V lookup: CDR1 DFQATT, CDR2 SNEGSKA (reference sequence). This CDR3 has 14 amino acids.

This clonotype was counted at least ten times. The chain joins TRBV29-1 to TRBJ1-3, with 8 bases identical to TRBD1. V was pared by 6 bases and J by 0 bases, with 1 base of the junction left unmatched. The germline V gene has CDR1 SQVTM and CDR2 ANQGSEA. The CDR3 contains 13 residues. CDR3 bases: TGCAGCGTCGGACAGGGCTCTGGAAACACCATATATTTT. Translating gives CSVGQGSGNTIYF.

This clonotype appeared many times. The chain employs TRBV29-1 and TRBJ1-1; 10 positions match TRBD1. The CDR3 runs 13 residues. The V and J ends lost 7 bases and 0 bases, in that order; junction bases with no gene match: 2. Germline CDR1 reads SQVTM; CDR2 reads ANQGSEA. The DNA for the CDR3 is TGCAGCGGCGGACAGGGGGTGAACACTGAAGCTTTCTTT. Amino acids: CSGGQGVNTEAFF.

This clonotype came up a few times. V and J are TRBV5-1 and TRBJ2-2; a weak D match, TRBD2 (5 bases). Germline CDR1 is SGHRS and CDR2 is YFSETQ. The CDR3 has 15 residues. The ends were cut back, 1 base at V and 5 bases at J, with 12 bases in the middle. The CDR3 DNA sequence: TGCGCCAGCAGCTTGAGAAGTGAGGGAACCGGGGAGCTGTTTTTT. This codes for CASSLRSEGTGELFF. The full variable domain, completed using reference TRBV5-1 and TRBJ2-2, is KAGVTQTPRYLIKTRGQQVTLSCSPISGHRSVSWYQQTPGQGLQFLFEYFSETQRNKGNFPGRFSGRQFSNSRSEMNVSTLELGDSALYLCASSLRSEGTGELFFGEGSRLTVL.

This clonotype has only a few counts. This chain links TRBV6-2 or TRBV6-3 with TRBJ2-2, with D uncertain. Germline lookup yields CDR1 MNHEY and CDR2 SVGEGT. With 3 bases removed from V and 1 base from J, the gap between germline ends came to 6 bases. This CDR3 spans 14 amino acids. Here the CDR3 reads CASSYQENTGELFF. The CDR3 DNA follows: TGTGCCAGCAGTTATCAGGAGAACACCGGGGAGCTGTTTTTT.

The V and J genes are TRBV20-1 and TRBJ1-1, with a tentative D call TRBD1 (5 bases). V lost 5 bases and J lost 0, with 16 bases in between. Per the germline V gene, CDR1 is DFQATT and CDR2 is SNEGSKA (reference sequence). CDR3 length equals 15 residues. This CDR3 reads CSAEDRWGMNTEAFF. The DNA for the CDR3 is TGCAGTGCTGAGGACCGCTGGGGCATGAACACTGAAGCTTTCTTT.

The chain uses TRBV5-1 and TRBJ2-2; D possibly corresponds to TRBD1 (6 bases). Trimming shortened V by 4 bases and J by 3 bases, and 10 bases separated the two germline ends. The CDR3 runs to 14 residues. The germline CDR1 and CDR2 sequences are SGHRS and YFSETQ. CDR3 amino acids: CASSTRQDTGELFF. The CDR3 DNA is TGCGCCAGCAGCACCAGACAGGACACCGGGGAGCTGTTTTTT.

This clonotype was seen ten or more times. Relative to the germline gene, one junction end is altered; a read error may explain this. CDR3 DNA sequence: TGTGCCAGCAGCTTCCCTCCTCTTCAGGCCCAGCATTTT. Residues: CASSFPPLQAQHF. The rearrangement joins TRBV28 to TRBJ1-5; no clear D. Per germline, CDR1 MDHEN and CDR2 SYDVKM. CDR3 length: 13 amino acids.

V is TRBV6-5 and J is TRBJ2-3; D possibly corresponds to TRBD2 (6 bases). In germline, CDR1 is MNHEY, CDR2 SVGAGI. Trimming removed 5 bases from V and 3 bases from J, with 12 bases in between. This CDR3 region has 14 residues. DNA for the CDR3: TGTGCCAGCAGTCGGAGGGTCGCAACAGATACGCAGTATTTT. It translates to CASSRRVATDTQYF.

V gene TRBV4-1 combines with J gene TRBJ2-5, with TRBD1 matching 7 bases. Germline V CDR1 and CDR2: MGHRA, YSYEKL. This CDR3 has 15 residues. Germline trimming cut 0 bases from V and 5 bases from J; bases unmatched to any gene: 6. The CDR3 region is CASSQDKGAAETQYF. CDR3 in DNA: TGCGCCAGCAGCCAAGATAAGGGGGCGGCGGAGACCCAGTACTTC.

This clonotype was seen more than once but under ten times. V and J are TRBV16 and TRBJ1-2, with D unresolved. Germline loops: CDR1 KGHSY, CDR2 FQNENV. This CDR3 has 13 amino acids. The ends were cut back, 0 bases at V and 4 bases at J, with 6 bases in the middle. The CDR3 spells CASSQSTTYGYTF. The CDR3 coding sequence is TGTGCCAGCAGCCAATCCACGACCTATGGCTACACCTTC.

This clonotype was counted at least ten times. The chain links TRBV6-2 or TRBV6-3 to TRBJ2-7; D might be TRBD1 (5 bases). The germline gives CDR1 MNHEY, CDR2 SVGEGT. This CDR3 contains 13 residues. V lost 9 bases and J 2 bases, leaving 14 bases between the germline ends. CDR3 sequence reads: CASSSAGPYEQYV. DNA for the CDR3: TGTGCCAGTTCCTCAGCAGGGCCCTACGAGCAGTACGTC.